This entry is about one TCR beta chain. The entry originates in a study of graft-versus-host responses after intestinal transplantation. The CDR3 runs 15 residues. CDR1 SGDLS and CDR2 YYNGEE come from the germline V gene. The junction had 5 bases not matched to a gene; V was cut back by 4 bases and J by 4 bases. Only in-frame clones appear in the TCRdb table, and some are missing; sequencing was by immunoSEQ multiplex PCR. The repertoire holds approximately 9,700 clones, with 92% as singletons. Sequencing used PBMCs, obtained 40 to 45 days after intestinal transplantation. The genes are TRBV9 and TRBJ2-2, with 9 bases fitting TRBD2. The receptor's source is a human patient who received an intestinal transplant, so some T cells may come from the graft donor. In nucleotides, the CDR3 is TGTGCCAGCAGCCGCGGACTAGCGTCCACCGGGGAGCTGTTTTTT. Residues: CASSRGLASTGELFF.